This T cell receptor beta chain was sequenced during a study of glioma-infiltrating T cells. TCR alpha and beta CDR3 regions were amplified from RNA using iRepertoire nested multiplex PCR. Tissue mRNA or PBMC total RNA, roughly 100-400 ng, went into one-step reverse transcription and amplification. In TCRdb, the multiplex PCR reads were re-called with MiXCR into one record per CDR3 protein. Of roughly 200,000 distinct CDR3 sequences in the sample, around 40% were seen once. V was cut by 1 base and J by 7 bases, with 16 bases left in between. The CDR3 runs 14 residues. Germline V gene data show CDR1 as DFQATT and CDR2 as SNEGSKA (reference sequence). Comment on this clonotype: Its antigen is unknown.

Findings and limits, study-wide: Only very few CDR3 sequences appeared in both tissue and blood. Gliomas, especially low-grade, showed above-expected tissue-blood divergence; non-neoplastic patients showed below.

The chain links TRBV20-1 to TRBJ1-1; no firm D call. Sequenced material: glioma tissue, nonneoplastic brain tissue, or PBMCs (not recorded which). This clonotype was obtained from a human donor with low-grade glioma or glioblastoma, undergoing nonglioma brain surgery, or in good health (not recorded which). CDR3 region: CSARGVVRKYEAFF. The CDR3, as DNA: TGCAGTGCTAGAGGGGTGGTGAGGAAATATGAAGCTTTCTTT.